The 22 T cell receptor beta chains in this list originate from one sample, sequenced in a study of blood T cells in healthy people across ages. A second PCR of 7 to 11 cycles used a sample-barcoded 5' primer and a J-beta primer mix. TCRdb re-derived calls from the 5' RACE reads in MiXCR, one entry per CDR3 protein. In the table there are hundreds of thousands of distinct CDR3 sequences, around 24% of which are singletons. The data also belong to a second study, concerning T cells of mothers and their children.

The sample comprised blood. These receptors were taken from a boy aged 5-17 years in good health.

V usage is TRBV9 and J usage is TRBJ2-7, with D possibly TRBD1 on 5 matching bases. The CDR3 is 16 amino acids. The germline V gene encodes CDR1 SGDLS and CDR2 YYNGEE. Trimming shortened V by 0 bases and J by 4 bases, and 17 bases separated the two germline ends. CDR3 nucleotide sequence: TGTGCCAGCAGCGTAGACCACAGGACCCCGTCTTACGAGCAGTACTTC. Amino acids: CASSVDHRTPSYEQYF.

The chain recombines TRBV9 with TRBJ2-5; D ambiguous. The CDR3 runs 14 residues. Between the trimmed V and J ends, which lost 2 bases and 4 bases, there was a span of 12 bases. Per the germline V gene, CDR1 is SGDLS and CDR2 is YYNGEE. Here the CDR3 DNA reads TGTGCCAGCAGCGTCGAACCGGCGACAGAGACCCAGTACTTC. Translating it yields CASSVEPATETQYF. The entire variable domain, with the rest obtained from reference TRBV9 and TRBJ2-5, is as follows: DSGVTQTPKHLITATGQRVTLRCSPRSGDLSVYWYQQSLDQGLQFLIQYYNGEERAKGNILERFSAQQFPDLHSELNLSSLELGDSALYFCASSVEPATETQYFGPGTRLLVL.

The table lists this clonotype with a few counts. The chain couples TRBV7-3 to TRBJ1-5; TRBD1 might be the D (6 bases). This CDR3 is built from 15 residues. Germline-derived CDR1 and CDR2 are SGHTA and FQGTGA. V was clipped by 2 bases and J by 7 bases, with 15 bases between them. CDR3 region: CASSLLAGAGQPQHF. As DNA, the CDR3 is TGTGCCAGCAGCTTACTCGCGGGGGCGGGACAGCCCCAGCATTTT.

This clonotype was picked up a small number of times. The CDR3 DNA reads as TGTGCCAGCAATAACAGGGGGACCCACCCCTACAATGAGCAGTTCTTC. Amino acids: CASNNRGTHPYNEQFF. The V and J genes are TRBV28 and TRBJ2-1; 8 bases are a match to TRBD1. Germline V gene sequence: CDR1 MDHEN, CDR2 SYDVKM. The CDR3 is 16 amino acids. The V and J ends lost 7 bases and 2 bases, in that order; junction bases with no gene match: 10. Filled out from reference TRBV28 and TRBJ2-1, the complete variable domain reads DVKVTQSSRYLVKRTGEKVFLECVQDMDHENMFWYRQDPGLGLRLIYFSYDVKMKEKGDIPEGYSVSREKKERFSLILESASTNQTSMYLCASNNRGTHPYNEQFFGPGTRLTVL.

In nucleotides, the CDR3 is TGTGCCAGCAGCTCGGGACTAGCGCGCGGTGAGCAGTTCTTC. Translation gives CASSSGLARGEQFF. V and J are TRBV7-2 and TRBJ2-1; TRBD2 matches at 10 bases. CDR3 size: 14 residues. The V gene end was trimmed by 4 bases and the J gene end by 9 bases; junction bases not matched to a gene: 6. The germline V gene encodes CDR1 SGHTA and CDR2 FQGNSA.

The chain employs TRBV2 and TRBJ1-4, with no clear D. Trimming removed 8 bases at V and 4 bases at J, with 14 bases between. Germline V gives CDR1 SNHLY, CDR2 FYNNEI. The CDR3 runs 14 residues. The CDR3 protein is CASGYQGVNEKLFF. The CDR3 DNA reads as TGTGCCAGCGGCTACCAAGGAGTTAATGAAAAACTGTTTTTT.

The V gene is TRBV20-1, the J gene TRBJ1-2, with TRBD1 as a possible D gene (6 bases). Germline V CDR1 and CDR2: DFQATT, SNEGSKA (reference sequence). The CDR3 extends over 17 amino acids. The V gene lost 0 bases and the J gene lost 6 bases, with 23 bases spanning the gap. The CDR3, as DNA: TGCAGTGCTAGAGATCGAGGGGGGCGGGTTTCGCTGGATGGCTACACCTTC. Protein: CSARDRGGRVSLDGYTF.

The chain joins TRBV14 to TRBJ2-5; TRBD1 agrees at 8 bases. The end of the DNA fits TRBJ2-1 better, so the J call may be wrong. The CDR3 runs 16 residues. CDR1 and CDR2 from the germline V gene are SGHDN and FVKESK. The CDR3 sequence: CASSPTGTGLNNEQFF. The CDR3 region has the DNA TGTGCCAGCAGCCCGACCGGGACAGGTTTGAACAATGAGCAGTTCTTC.

V gene TRBV4-3 combines with J gene TRBJ2-5; D is unresolved. The CDR3 extends over 15 amino acids. The V end lost 0 bases, the J end lost 1 base, and 9 bases lay between the germline ends. CDR1 and CDR2 from the germline V gene are LGHNA and YSLEER. The CDR3 coding sequence is TGCGCCAGCAGCCAAGATAGGCAGATCCAAGAGACCCAGTACTTC. It is translated as CASSQDRQIQETQYF.

This sequence joins TRBV29-1 and TRBJ1-6; D unclear. Looked up from germline, CDR1 is SQVTM and CDR2 is ANQGSEA. V was pared by 4 bases and J by 0 bases, with 4 bases between. The CDR3 covers 13 residues. CDR3 protein: CSVGSSYNSPLHF. In DNA, the CDR3 is TGCAGCGTTGGGAGCTCCTATAATTCACCCCTCCACTTT.

The gene calls are TRBV14 and TRBJ2-7, with D possibly being TRBD1 or TRBD2 (5 bases each). Germline V lookup: CDR1 SGHDN, CDR2 FVKESK. V lost 1 base and J 5 bases, leaving 15 bases between the germline ends. The CDR3 totals 15 residues. CDR3 coding DNA: TGTGCCAGCAGCCAAGGGCTGACGGGGCCCCACGAGCAGTACTTC. It encodes CASSQGLTGPHEQYF. Full variable domain (rest looked up from reference TRBV14 and TRBJ2-7): EAGVTQFPSHSVIEKGQTVTLRCDPISGHDNLYWYRRVMGKEIKFLLHFVKESKQDESGMPNNRFLAERTGGTYSTLKVQPAELEDSGVYFCASSQGLTGPHEQYFGPGTRLTVT.

There are many counts of this clonotype. The V gene is TRBV4-3, the J gene TRBJ2-2; D gene unclear. Germline V gene data show CDR1 as LGHNA and CDR2 as YSLEER. The CDR3 consists of 15 residues. The V gene lost 0 bases and the J gene lost 8 bases, with 13 bases spanning the gap. The CDR3 sequence is CASSQDPRGTGELFF. The CDR3 DNA follows: TGCGCCAGCAGCCAAGATCCCCGAGGCACAGGGGAGCTGTTTTTT.

This clonotype has just a few counts. This rearrangement joins TRBV27 to TRBJ2-1; a weak D match, TRBD2 (7 bases). Germline CDR1 MNHEY, CDR2 SMNVEV (reference sequence). V was clipped by 1 base and J by 6 bases, with 10 bases between them. The CDR3 loop spans 14 amino acids. The CDR3 protein is CASSLWRGGNEQFF. The CDR3 nucleotides read TGTGCCAGCAGTTTATGGAGGGGGGGCAATGAGCAGTTCTTC.

CDR3 sequence reads: CSASPYRVQETQYF. The CDR3 coding sequence is TGCAGTGCTTCACCCTACAGGGTCCAAGAGACCCAGTACTTC. The chain couples TRBV20-1 to TRBJ2-5; tentative D call: TRBD1 (6 bases). This CDR3 is built from 14 residues. CDR1 is DFQATT and CDR2 is SNEGSKA in the germline V gene (reference sequence). Trimming removed 5 bases from V and 1 base from J, with 14 bases in between.

CDR3 in DNA: TGTGCCAGCAGCTTAAGGGGGGCCACCTACGAGCAGTACTTC. This gives the protein CASSLRGATYEQYF. The J gene is TRBJ2-7, the V gene TRBV5-6, with D possibly being TRBD1 or TRBD2 (6 bases each). The CDR3 loop spans 14 amino acids. CDR1 is SGHDT and CDR2 is YYEEEE in the germline V gene. Trimming left V 2 bases short and J 2 bases short, with 11 bases between.

The rearrangement uses TRBV6-5 and TRBJ2-7, with 8 bases lining up with TRBD1. The germline V gene encodes CDR1 MNHEY and CDR2 SVGAGI. The CDR3 covers 15 residues. J lost 2 bases, V lost 6 bases, and 9 bases had no gene match. The CDR3 region has the DNA TGTGCCAGCAGGGGCAAAGGACAGGGTGCCTACGAGCAGTACTTC. Protein sequence: CASRGKGQGAYEQYF.

V gene TRBV12-3 or TRBV12-4 combines with J gene TRBJ2-4; 8 bases are a match to TRBD1. V lost 1 base to trimming and J lost 15 bases; unmatched junction nucleotides: 2. This CDR3 comprises 11 residues. Written as DNA, the CDR3 is TGTGCCAGCAGTTTAGGGACAGGGAGGTACTTC. This sequence encodes CASSLGTGRYF.

The J gene is TRBJ2-7, the V gene TRBV6-5; 7 nucleotides align to TRBD2. Unmatched junction bases numbered 5, after V lost 4 bases and J lost 2 bases. The CDR3 contains 14 residues. CDR1 and CDR2 from the germline V gene are MNHEY and SVGAGI. The CDR3 protein is CASSSASGPYEQYF. Here the CDR3 DNA reads TGTGCCAGCAGTTCCGCTAGCGGCCCCTACGAGCAGTACTTC.

The chain combines TRBV20-1 with TRBJ2-4, with 8 bases that match TRBD2. The CDR3 has 14 amino acids. Germline values: CDR1 DFQATT, CDR2 SNEGSKA (reference sequence). The V and J ends lost 3 bases and 2 bases, in that order; junction bases with no gene match: 3. CDR3 residues: CSASSGGTKNIQYF. In DNA form, the CDR3 reads TGCAGTGCTAGCAGCGGGGGAACCAAAAACATTCAGTACTTC.

The rearrangement joins TRBV6-5 to TRBJ1-1; possible D gene TRBD1, 5 bases. This CDR3 has 11 amino acids. V was trimmed by 8 bases and J by 7 bases, leaving 11 bases between them. CDR1 and CDR2 from the germline V gene are MNHEY and SVGAGI. CDR3 in amino acids: CASFVGGEAFF. CDR3 coding DNA: TGTGCCAGCTTCGTCGGGGGTGAAGCTTTCTTT.

This clonotype turned up a few times. CDR3 in DNA: TGTGCCAGCAGCTTGGGACGGCTTAATGAAAAACTGTTTTTT. It translates to CASSLGRLNEKLFF. The J gene is TRBJ1-4, the V gene TRBV5-8; no clear D. The germline gives CDR1 SGHTS, CDR2 YDEGEE. CDR3 length: 14 amino acids. Trimming stripped 0 bases from V and 4 bases from J, with 7 bases between.

The chain combines TRBV6-2 or TRBV6-3 with TRBJ2-5, with 12 bases aligning to TRBD2. V lost 4 bases to trimming and J lost 5 bases; unmatched junction nucleotides: 11. Germline V gene sequence: CDR1 MNHEY, CDR2 SVGEGT. The CDR3 is 17 amino acids. In DNA, the CDR3 is TGTGCCAGCAGTTCCGGACTAGCGGGGACGACTTCCGAGACCCAGTACTTC. Amino acid sequence: CASSSGLAGTTSETQYF.